The rows below give T cell receptor beta chains drawn from one sample of a study of low-dose radiotherapy and immunotherapy resistance in tumors. TCRdb itself ran the reads through MiXCR, one entry per CDR3 protein. The table shows nearly 95,000 distinct CDR3 sequences, with 9.4% occurring only once. Sequencing used PBMCs, obtained before treatment. Receptors were obtained from a male donor with prostate cancer. The CDR3 runs from the conserved cysteine through the conserved F or W.

>TRBV28
CASSPVDRGTQPQHF
>TRBV18
CASSPSDGTYGYTF
>TRBV5-4
CASRVGGTSNTGELFF
>TRBV1
CTSSQGGADTQYF
>TRBV7-3
CASSLIPGQGVGNTIYF
>TRBV27
CASTPGWGSVDEQYF
>TRBV7-7
CASSLGSRGGGETQYF
>TRBV6-1
CASSEAQGQSGANVLTF
>TRBV5-4
CASFRNRDSYEQYF
>TRBV11-2
CASSSILTPGSSTDTQYF
>TRBV20-1
CRADGPSYEQYF
>TRBV2
CASGTNTGELFF
>TRBV28
CASSSGQGVIYEQYF
>TRBV20-1
CSARGGTVRYGYTF
>TRBV4-1
CASSRQSLSGANVLTF
>TRBV7-2
CASSAGLAGVYEQYF
>TRBV28
CASSLPGGPHEELFF
>TRBV12-3/TRBV12-4
CASTLGGAQNIQYF
>TRBV20-1
CSAGRGSYEQYF
>TRBV6-2/TRBV6-3
CASSGVGGNQPQHF
>TRBV7-2
CASSFSRVGQPQHF
>TRBV5-1
CASSTGQGLNYGYTF
>TRBV7-3
CASSVTSGRTDTQYF
>TRBV7-3
CASSLKGAGTGELFF
>TRBV28
CASSSSGAPVGYNEQFF
>TRBV7-2
CASSLAPQGIIGELFF
>TRBV24-1
CATSRELGTEAFF
>TRBV12-3/TRBV12-4
CASSLAETNTGELFF
>TRBV28
CASSPPIVRQGAFF
>TRBV19
CASSRTGGSYNEQFF
>TRBV28
CAAGGTWSGEQFF
>TRBV7-3
CASRRSGGEQYF
>TRBV20-1
CSASTGISNQPQHF
>TRBV20-1
CSARGLEAYEQYF
>TRBV20-1
CSARLSGSKPDTQYF
>TRBV28
CASRREGAGELFF
>TRBV12-3/TRBV12-4
CASSPSRRIKGYTF
>TRBV5-1
CASSLGRRYEQYF
>TRBV7-2
CASSTTSGTGELFF
>TRBV6-2/TRBV6-3
CASSSPREGNSPLHF
>TRBV7-2
CASSLMSSYNSPLHF
>TRBV28
CASSLKTSGRNSYEQYF
>TRBV5-1
CASVAGGEQFF
>TRBV12-3/TRBV12-4
CASYRGAGGNEQFF
>TRBV29-1
CSVVSVIGDTQYF
>TRBV24-1
CATSDRGQGGQDTDTQYF
>TRBV19
CASSRRLGGGYEQYF
>TRBV9
CASSADGSSYNEQFF
>TRBV5-1
CASSLEVEPRSGNTIYF
>TRBV7-2
CASSLAIEQYF
>TRBV20-1
CSARWTSGHGVGNEQFF
>TRBV7-9
CASSPDASGELFF
>TRBV5-4
CASSQDRMAAGELFF
>TRBV12-3/TRBV12-4
CASSRGPPTTNTEAFF
>TRBV21-1
CASSKEGGPRYEQYF
>TRBV20-1
CSARDQDSIYEQYF
>TRBV29-1
CSGGLAGVGNEQFF
>TRBV7-9
CASSRDRDLQPQHF
>TRBV29-1
CSVGQGGMMDEAFF
>TRBV29-1
CSVPDRTGLADTQYF